This TCR beta chain is from a study of OX40 agonist ivuxolimab in advanced cancers. For the study at large: Partial responses were observed in three patients, of whom one had hepatocellular carcinoma and two had cutaneous melanoma.

This clone has only a few counts. V shed 6 bases, J shed 9 bases, and the junction held 11 bases outside the gene matches. Looked up from germline, CDR1 is MNHEY and CDR2 is SVGAGI. CDR3 length: 15 residues. Sequencing was performed with immunoSEQ multiplex PCR; in TCRdb, only in-frame clones are kept and a portion is missing. The sample contains tens of thousands of clones, about 83% of which appear only once. The sample in question was CD4+ or CD8+ T cells sorted from blood, obtained in a trial of the OX40 agonist ivuxolimab. This TCR came from an adult with an advanced solid tumor such as melanoma, head and neck, liver or kidney cancer. The chain combines TRBV6-5 with TRBJ2-1, with TRBD2 matching over 10 bases. CDR3 sequence: CASSPRAGGNGEQFF. CDR3 bases: TGTGCCAGCAGCCCCCGAGCGGGAGGGAACGGTGAGCAGTTCTTC.